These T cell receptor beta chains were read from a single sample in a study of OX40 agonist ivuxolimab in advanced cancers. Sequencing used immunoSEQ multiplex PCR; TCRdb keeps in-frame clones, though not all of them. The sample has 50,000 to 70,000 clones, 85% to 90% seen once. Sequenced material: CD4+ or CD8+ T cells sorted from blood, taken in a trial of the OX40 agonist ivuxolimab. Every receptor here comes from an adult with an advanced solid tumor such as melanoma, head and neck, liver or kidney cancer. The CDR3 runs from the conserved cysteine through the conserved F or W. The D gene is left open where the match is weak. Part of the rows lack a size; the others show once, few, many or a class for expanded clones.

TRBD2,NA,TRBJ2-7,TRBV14,TGTGCCAGCAGCCAAGGCCCGGGACTAGCGGCTTACGAGCAGTACTTC,CASSQGPGLAAYEQYF
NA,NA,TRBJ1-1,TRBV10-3,TGTGCCATCAGTGATCCCGACAGGATGAACACTGAAGCTTTCTTT,CAISDPDRMNTEAFF
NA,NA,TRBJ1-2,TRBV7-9,TGTGCCAGCAGCTACCTTAATGGCTACACCTTC,CASSYLNGYTF
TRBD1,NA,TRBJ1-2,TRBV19,TGTGCCAGTCGGGGGGACAGGGAAATCGACTATGGCTACACCTTC,CASRGDREIDYGYTF
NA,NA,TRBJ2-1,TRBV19,TGTGCCAGTAGTATGGTCCCGTCCGATTTGTTCTTC,CASSMVPSDLFF
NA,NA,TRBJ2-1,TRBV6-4,TGTGCCAGCAGTGACTCGGGGGGAAAGCAGTTCTTC,CASSDSGGKQFF
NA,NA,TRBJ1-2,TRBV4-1,TGCGCCAGCAGCCAAGATCCGAGCTGGTGGGGCTACACCTTC,CASSQDPSWWGYTF
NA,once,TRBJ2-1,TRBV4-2,TGTGCCAGCAGCCAAATGCGGAACAATGAGCAGTTCTTC,CASSQMRNNEQFF
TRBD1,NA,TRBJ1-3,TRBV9,TGTGCCAGCAGCGTAGATCAGGGGGCTGGAAACACCATATATTTT,CASSVDQGAGNTIYF
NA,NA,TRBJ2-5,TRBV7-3,TGTGCCAGCAGCCCCGGGTTCCTACAAGAGACCCAGTACTTC,CASSPGFLQETQYF
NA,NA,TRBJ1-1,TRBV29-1,TGCAGCGACCTCGACAATGACGACACTGAAGCTTTCTTT,CSDLDNDDTEAFF
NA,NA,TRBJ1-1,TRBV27,TGTGCCAGCAGTTGGAACGGGAACACTGAAGCTTTCTTT,CASSWNGNTEAFF
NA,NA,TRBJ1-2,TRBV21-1,TGTGCCAGCAGCAAAGCGGGACGTCGCGAATTCTATGGCTACACCTTC,CASSKAGRREFYGYTF
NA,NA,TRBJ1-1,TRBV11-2,TGTGCCAGCAGCTTAGTCACCTACACTGAAGCTTTCTTT,CASSLVTYTEAFF
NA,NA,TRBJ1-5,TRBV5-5,TGTGCCAGCAGCCTAAGCTGGGGAGGCAATCAGCCCCAGCATTTT,CASSLSWGGNQPQHF
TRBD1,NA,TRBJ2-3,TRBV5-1,TGCGCCAGCAGCTCAGGACAGGGTGCCTACACAGATACGCAGTATTTT,CASSSGQGAYTDTQYF
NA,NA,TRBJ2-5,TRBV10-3,TGTGCCATCAGTGTGGGGGCGGTACAAGAGACCCAGTACTTC,CAISVGAVQETQYF
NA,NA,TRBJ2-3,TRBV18,TGTGCCAGCTCACGAGGCGGCCTGGGGTGGGCAGATACGCAGTATTTT,CASSRGGLGWADTQYF
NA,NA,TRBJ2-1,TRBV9,TGTGCCAGCAGCCTCGACAGCAATGAGCAGTTCTTC,CASSLDSNEQFF
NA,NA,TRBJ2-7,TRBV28,TGTGCCAGCAGTTTTGGGGGATCCTACGAGCAGTACTTC,CASSFGGSYEQYF
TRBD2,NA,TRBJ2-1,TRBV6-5,TGTGCCAGCAGTTACTCCGGGACTAGCGGGAGACGTGAGCAGTTCTTC,CASSYSGTSGRREQFF
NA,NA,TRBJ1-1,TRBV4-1,TGCGCCAGCAGCCAAGGTGGACTTATGAACACTGAAGCTTTCTTT,CASSQGGLMNTEAFF
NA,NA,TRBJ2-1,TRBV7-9,TGTGCCAGCAGCCAGAGTCAGAGTGAGCAGTTCTTC,CASSQSQSEQFF
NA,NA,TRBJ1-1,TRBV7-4,TGTGCCAGCAGCTTAGTTTGGGAATTGAACACTGAAGCTTTCTTT,CASSLVWELNTEAFF
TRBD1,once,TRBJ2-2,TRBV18,TGTGCCAGCTCACCGGACAGGGCCACCGGGGAGCTGTTTTTT,CASSPDRATGELFF
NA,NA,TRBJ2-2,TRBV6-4,TGTGCCAGCCAGGGGCCGAACACCGGGGAGCTGTTTTTT,CASQGPNTGELFF
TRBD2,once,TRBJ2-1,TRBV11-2,TGTGCCAGCAGCTTAGTGGTAGCGGGGGGCAATGAGCAGTTCTTC,CASSLVVAGGNEQFF
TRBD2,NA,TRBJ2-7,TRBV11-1,TGTGCCAGCAGCTACTTGAAATGGGCTAGCGGGATCGACGAGCAGTACTTC,CASSYLKWASGIDEQYF
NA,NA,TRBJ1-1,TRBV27,TGTGCCAGCAGTAGGAGGGGGGAAGCTTTCTTT,CASSRRGEAFF
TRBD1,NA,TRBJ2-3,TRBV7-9,TGTGCCAGCAGCCCAAGCCCGGGACAGAGCACAGATACGCAGTATTTT,CASSPSPGQSTDTQYF
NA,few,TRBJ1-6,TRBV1,TGCACCAGCAGCCTTGGGAGATTT,CTSSLGRF
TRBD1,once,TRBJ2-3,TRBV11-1,TGTGCCAGCAGCTTAGGGGGACAGGGCGGCACAGATACGCAGTATTTT,CASSLGGQGGTDTQYF
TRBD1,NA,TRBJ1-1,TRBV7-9,TGTGCCAGCAGCTTAGCACAGGGGATGAACACTGAAGCTTTCTTT,CASSLAQGMNTEAFF
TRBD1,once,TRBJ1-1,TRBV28,TGTGCCAGCAGTGCCTTCAGGGGGAGTACTGAAGCTTTCTTT,CASSAFRGSTEAFF
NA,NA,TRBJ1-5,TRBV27,TGTGCCAGCAGTTTAGGGGGTAGGAGCAATCAGCCCCAGCATTTT,CASSLGGRSNQPQHF
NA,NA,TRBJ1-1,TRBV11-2,TGTGCCAGCAGCCCAGCCCCGAACACTGAAGCTTTCTTT,CASSPAPNTEAFF
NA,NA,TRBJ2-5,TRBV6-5,TGTGCCAGCAGTGTCACAGGGCCGAAAGAGACCCAGTACTTC,CASSVTGPKETQYF
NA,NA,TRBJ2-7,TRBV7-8,TGTGCCAGCAGCTTAGACAGGGTCGAGCAGTACTTC,CASSLDRVEQYF
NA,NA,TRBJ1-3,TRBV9,TGTGCCAGCAGCGTAGATTCGGGGGCTCGAAACACCATATATTTT,CASSVDSGARNTIYF
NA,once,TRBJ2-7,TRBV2,TGTGCCAGCAGTGAAGGAGGGGAGCAGTACTTC,CASSEGGEQYF
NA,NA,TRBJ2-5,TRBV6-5,TGTGCCAGCAGGGGGGATTTCCCAGAGACCCAGTACTTC,CASRGDFPETQYF
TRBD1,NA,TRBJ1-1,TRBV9,TGTGCCAGCAACTCCGGGACAGGGGGCCCAATGGGGTTAATGAACACTGAAGCTTTCTTT,CASNSGTGGPMGLMNTEAFF
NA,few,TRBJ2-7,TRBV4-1,TGCGCCAGCAGCCAAGTTCAGGGCAGTTACGAGCAGTACTTC,CASSQVQGSYEQYF
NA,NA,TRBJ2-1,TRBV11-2,TGTGCCAGCAGCCTTAGGGGAGTAGGCTCCTACAATGAGCAGTTCTTC,CASSLRGVGSYNEQFF
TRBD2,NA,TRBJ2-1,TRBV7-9,TGTGCCAGCAGCTCGCTAGCGGGAATCTACAATGAGCAGTTCTTC,CASSSLAGIYNEQFF
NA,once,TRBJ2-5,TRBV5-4,TGTGCCAGCAGCTTGATCCTAGAAGAGACCCAGTACTTC,CASSLILEETQYF
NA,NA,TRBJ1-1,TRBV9,TGTGCCAGCAGCAGTAAGACTGAAGCTTTCTTT,CASSSKTEAFF
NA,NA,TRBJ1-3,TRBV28,TGTGCCACCGAGGGAATAAGAGGAAACACCATATATTTT,CATEGIRGNTIYF
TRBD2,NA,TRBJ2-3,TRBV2,TGTGCCAGCAGAGGCGGGAGTTCCGATGGTGGGGTCGTCGATACGCAGTATTTT,CASRGGSSDGGVVDTQYF
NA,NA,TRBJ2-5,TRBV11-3,TGTGCCAGCAGCTTTGGGACTCAGGGGGGGGAGACCCAGTACTTC,CASSFGTQGGETQYF
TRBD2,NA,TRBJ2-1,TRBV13,TGTGCCAGCAGCTTAGTTCGGACTAGCAGCAATGAGCAGTTCTTC,CASSLVRTSSNEQFF
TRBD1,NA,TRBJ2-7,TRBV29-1,TGCAGCGTTGAAGGGGGGGGACAGGGATCCTACGAGCAGTACTTC,CSVEGGGQGSYEQYF
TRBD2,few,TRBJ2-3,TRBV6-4,TGTGCCAGCAGCTCTAGCGGGGGGGCAGATACGCAGTATTTT,CASSSSGGADTQYF
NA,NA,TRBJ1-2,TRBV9,TGTGCCAGCAGCATTCAAGGATGGGCGGACCCGGACTATGGCTACACCTTC,CASSIQGWADPDYGYTF
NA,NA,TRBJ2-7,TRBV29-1,TGCAGCGTTGAAGAGAGCGGTGACGAGCAGTACTTC,CSVEESGDEQYF
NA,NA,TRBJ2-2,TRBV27,TGTGCCAGCAGACTGGGGATCGGGGAGCTGTTTTTT,CASRLGIGELFF
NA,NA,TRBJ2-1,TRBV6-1,TGTGCCAGCAGTGCGGGACGGACCAATGAGCAGTTCTTC,CASSAGRTNEQFF
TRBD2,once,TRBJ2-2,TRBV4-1,TGCGCCAGCAGCCAGGGTTCGGGGGGATACACCGGGGAGCTGTTTTTT,CASSQGSGGYTGELFF